This TCR beta chain is from a study of blood T cell repertoires in COVID-19. The wider study: T cells, B-cell-depleted T cells, or PBMCs supplied cDNA or gDNA.

Method: immunoSEQ multiplex PCR; TCRdb's copy keeps in-frame clones and lacks some. The data show under 250,000 clones, over 75% seen once. Donors were grouped by their self-reported clinical history. Someone with COVID-19 had been met by exposed participants within 2 weeks before study entry. Source material: PBMCs or T cells enriched from blood (not recorded which). The source of this sequence is a woman aged 25 to 39 who had been exposed to COVID-19.

The CDR3 nucleotides read TGTGCCAGCAGTTTATACGAAGCGGGACCGGGAGATACGCAGTATTTT. Translation gives CASSLYEAGPGDTQYF. The J gene is TRBJ2-3, the V gene TRBV27, with 7 nucleotides matching TRBD2. V was pared by 1 base and J by 5 bases, with 9 bases of the junction left unmatched. Germline V gene data show CDR1 as MNHEY and CDR2 as SMNVEV (reference sequence). The CDR3 is 16 amino acids.